This TCR beta chain is drawn from a study of identical twins. Points on this clonotype: No antigen is known for it.

The CDR3 has 15 residues. The germline gives CDR1 DFQATT, CDR2 SNEGSKA (reference sequence). Deletions cut 6 bases from V and 5 bases from J, with 19 bases between. Points from the study as a whole: Abundant beta clonotypes from cord blood had fewer insertions, unlike memory repertoires, which showed none.

Via MiXCR, TCRdb re-called the 5' RACE reads, giving one row per CDR3 protein. In the table there are 400,000 to 550,000 distinct CDR3 sequences, around 20% of which are singletons. These data also featured in a second study, about T cells expressing NK-cell markers. From that report: Repertoire data for TCR beta were derived from sorted T cells (CD3+CD56+NKG2C+, CD3+CD56+NKG2C- and CD3+CD56-NKG2C+).

The rearrangement uses TRBV20-1 and TRBJ1-4; D possibly corresponds to TRBD1 (6 bases). The sample comprised CD4+ T cells sorted from blood. The receptor was derived from a woman aged 18-29 years in good health. The CDR3 is CSARWGAVKNEKLFF. In DNA form, the CDR3 reads TGCAGTGCCAGATGGGGGGCGGTAAAAAATGAAAAACTGTTTTTT.